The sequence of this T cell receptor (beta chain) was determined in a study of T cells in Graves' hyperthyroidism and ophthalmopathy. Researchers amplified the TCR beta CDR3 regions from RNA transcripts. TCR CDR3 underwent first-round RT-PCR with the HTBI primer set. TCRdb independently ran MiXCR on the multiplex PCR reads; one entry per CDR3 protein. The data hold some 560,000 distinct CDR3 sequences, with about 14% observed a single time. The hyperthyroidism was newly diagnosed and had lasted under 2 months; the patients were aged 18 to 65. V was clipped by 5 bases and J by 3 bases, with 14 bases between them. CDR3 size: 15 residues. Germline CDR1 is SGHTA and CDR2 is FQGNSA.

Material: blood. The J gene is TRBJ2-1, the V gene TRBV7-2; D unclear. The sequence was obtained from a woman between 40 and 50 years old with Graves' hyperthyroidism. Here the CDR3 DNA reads TGTGCCAGCAGCCCCGATCCAGGCCACTACAATGAGCAGTTCTTC. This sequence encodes CASSPDPGHYNEQFF.